This T cell receptor beta chain emerged from a study of T cells after somatic rescue of genetic block. Germline V gene data show CDR1 as GTSNPN and CDR2 as SVGIG (reference sequence). CDR3 length: 11 amino acids. V lost 4 bases to trimming and J lost 8 bases, with 9 bases between them. Libraries were prepared by immunoSEQ multiplex PCR; TCRdb keeps only in-frame clonotypes and omits some of them. The data hold under 150,000 clones, with 90% to 95% observed a single time. Sequenced sample: peripheral blood mononuclear cells (PBMCs). The TCR sequence derives from a woman aged 18-29 years. The rearrangement links TRBV30 to TRBJ2-4, with D possibly matching TRBD2 (5 bases). The chain's CDR3 is CAWNSGYIQYF. CDR3 DNA sequence: TGTGCCTGGAACTCGGGATACATTCAGTACTTC.